The 11 T cell receptor beta chains below come from one sample, sequenced in a study of T cell responses to AZD1222 COVID-19 vaccine. Measured with immunoSEQ multiplex PCR; TCRdb has only the in-frame clones, and not every one. The data show some 140,000 clones, about 90% seen once. Sequencing used peripheral blood, obtained on day 0 of AZD1222 vaccination. These receptors originate from an adult in good health.

The CDR3 spells CASSSSATEAFF. In nucleotides, the CDR3 is TGTGCCAGCAGCTCCAGCGCCACTGAAGCTTTCTTT. The chain has TRBV3-1 (or the pseudogene TRBV3-2) and TRBJ1-1; D is uncertain. There are 12 residues in the CDR3. Germline V gene data show CDR1 as LGHDT and CDR2 as YNNKEL (reference sequence). Trimming removed 5 bases at V and 4 bases at J, with 8 bases between.

The gene calls are TRBV19 and TRBJ2-7, with 9 bases fitting TRBD2. This CDR3 has 17 residues. From germline, CDR1 is LNHDA and CDR2 SQIVND (reference sequence). After removal of 5 bases from V and 5 bases from J, the junction contained 16 bases not matched to a gene. The CDR3 DNA reads as TGTGCCAGTAGTGGGGCAGCGGGAGGTAATTGGGGCGACGAGCAGTACTTC. It is translated as CASSGAAGGNWGDEQYF.

The chain is built from TRBV28 and TRBJ1-5; D perhaps matches TRBD1 (5 bases). Between the trimmed V and J ends, which lost 4 bases and 4 bases, there was a span of 11 bases. This CDR3 contains 14 residues. From germline, CDR1 is MDHEN and CDR2 SYDVKM. CDR3 region: CASSSQTANQPQHF. CDR3 bases: TGTGCCAGCAGTTCGCAGACAGCTAATCAGCCCCAGCATTTT.

The DNA for the CDR3 is TGTGCCAGCCAGATAAAACAGGGTGTGTACACTGAAGCTTTCTTT. It encodes CASQIKQGVYTEAFF. The rearrangement uses TRBV5-4 and TRBJ1-1; possible D gene TRBD1, 6 bases. V was cut by 7 bases and J by 3 bases, with 19 bases left in between. Germline V CDR1 and CDR2: SGHNT, YYREEE (reference sequence). CDR3 length: 15 amino acids.

The rearrangement links TRBV28 to TRBJ1-2; D call uncertain. The V gene's germline CDR1 is MDHEN and CDR2 SYDVKM. V was cut by 5 bases and J by 4 bases, with 14 bases left in between. The CDR3 is 14 amino acids. Here the CDR3 DNA reads TGTGCCAGCAGTCCTCCCAGGAGATCCTATGGCTACACCTTC. Its translation: CASSPPRRSYGYTF.

V usage is TRBV7-9 and J usage is TRBJ1-1; 8 bases fit TRBD1. Germline CDR1 and CDR2: SEHNR and FQNEAQ (reference sequence). The CDR3 totals 13 residues. Trimming at V came to 6 bases and at J to 4 bases, leaving 4 bases not matched to a gene. CDR3 coding DNA: TGTGCCAGCAGGTCAACAGGGGGCACTGAAGCTTTCTTT. This gives the protein CASRSTGGTEAFF.

The chain is built from TRBV20-1 and TRBJ2-1; 7 bases are a match to TRBD2. The CDR3 runs to 13 residues. After removal of 3 bases from V and 7 bases from J, the junction contained 6 bases not matched to a gene. Germline V gene data show CDR1 as DFQATT and CDR2 as SNEGSKA (reference sequence). The CDR3 sequence: CSASGRAKNEQFF. The CDR3 DNA reads TGCAGTGCTAGTGGGAGGGCCAAGAATGAGCAGTTCTTC.

The chain links TRBV19 to TRBJ2-7; D uncertain. Germline CDR1 is LNHDA and CDR2 is SQIVND (reference sequence). The CDR3 is 14 amino acids. V was clipped by 6 bases and J by 1 base, with 13 bases between them. CDR3 in DNA: TGTGCCAGTAGACAATGGGTGGGGTCCTACGAGCAGTACTTC. Translated, it gives CASRQWVGSYEQYF.

The chain employs TRBV15 and TRBJ1-5; D remains ambiguous. V lost 0 bases to trimming and J lost 1 base, with 13 bases between them. This CDR3 region has 17 residues. From germline, CDR1 is LNHNV and CDR2 YYDKDF (reference sequence). CDR3 residues: CATSRDRTSESNQPQHF. CDR3 sequence (DNA): TGTGCCACCAGCAGAGATCGCACTTCGGAGAGCAATCAGCCCCAGCATTTT.

The genes are TRBV28 and TRBJ1-3; D might be TRBD1 (5 bases). This CDR3 is 15 amino acids long. In germline, CDR1 is MDHEN, CDR2 SYDVKM. V lost 1 base and J lost 8, with 15 bases in between. The CDR3 DNA reads as TGTGCCAGCAGTTTATTGCCAGGGTATGGGGACACCATATATTTT. It encodes CASSLLPGYGDTIYF.

This rearrangement joins TRBV25-1 to TRBJ2-7; D gene ambiguous. The CDR3 is 17 residues long. Deletions cut 1 base from V and 0 bases from J, with 16 bases between. CDR1 and CDR2 from the germline V gene are MGHDK and SYGVNS. Written as DNA, the CDR3 is TGTGCCAGCAGTGAATCGGCAGGCGCCTCGAGCTCCTACGAGCAGTACTTC. Amino acid sequence: CASSESAGASSSYEQYF.